This TCR beta chain came from a study of identical twins. In every case, the donor was a healthy Caucasian. Each CDR3 protein gets one entry after TCRdb re-called the 5' RACE reads with MiXCR. Of 250,000 to 350,000 distinct CDR3 sequences detected, approximately 8.5% appear once; the ten largest clones hold more than 2%. From germline, CDR1 is MNHNS and CDR2 SASEGT. CDR3 size: 16 residues. V lost 5 bases to trimming and J lost 5 bases; unmatched junction nucleotides: 7. These data also formed part of another study, on yellow fever vaccine responses in identical twins. That report notes: Twins showed a vaccine T cell response that reportedly seemed partly convergent, partly personalized.

The sequencing sample was made of memory (CD45RO+) T cells sorted from blood. The rearrangement joins TRBV6-1 to TRBJ2-1; 12 nucleotides align to TRBD2. The clonotype originates from a woman younger than 30 in good health. The CDR3 here is CASSPRLAGVNNEQFF. The CDR3 nucleotides are TGTGCCAGCAGTCCCCGACTAGCGGGGGTCAACAATGAGCAGTTCTTC.